The next 8 T cell receptor beta chains were all read from a single sample in a study of shared clonotypes between healthy human individuals (dated by TCRdb to about 2020). To prepare the library, the immunoSEQ multiplex PCR assay was applied. Entries here come from immuneACCESS through TCRdb and include only in-frame sequences with V and J called. Some clones fail to appear in such tables; in the studies checked, an unresolved V gene covers under half of the shortfall, and the cause of the remainder is unknown. Here the sample has about 1 million clones; 65% to 75% occur a single time. The top ten clones comprise approximately 1.5% of the sample. The sequenced sample consisted of memory CD4+ T cells sorted from blood. Read against the paper, the sample's cell subset or site label means: CD45RA-negative fraction. These receptors all come from a man aged 18 to 35 in good health.

This clone came up a few times. The chain links TRBV7-9 to TRBJ1-2, with unresolved D. V was trimmed by 2 bases and J by 7 bases, leaving 5 bases between them. Germline V lookup: CDR1 SEHNR, CDR2 FQNEAQ (reference sequence). The CDR3 is 11 amino acids. The CDR3, as DNA: TGTGCCAGCAGCTTATTTCCTGGCTACACCTTC. Protein product: CASSLFPGYTF.

The chain has TRBV18 and TRBJ2-7, with 8 positions matching TRBD2. CDR3 length: 15 amino acids. The germline V gene has CDR1 KGHSH and CDR2 LQKENI. V trimming: 0 bases; J trimming: 0 bases; junction bases outside the gene matches: 1. The CDR3 DNA reads TGTGCCAGCTCACCACCGGCGGGGGGCTCCTACGAGCAGTACTTC. Translation: CASSPPAGGSYEQYF.

The chain couples TRBV28 to TRBJ2-3, with TRBD1 as a possible D gene (6 bases). Germline CDR1 and CDR2: MDHEN and SYDVKM. This CDR3 region has 15 residues. V was clipped by 6 bases and J by 3 bases, with 16 bases between them. The CDR3 sequence: CASSAPSQGTDTQYF. For the CDR3, the DNA is TGTGCCAGCAGCGCCCCGAGTCAGGGGACAGATACGCAGTATTTT.

The chain employs TRBV15 and TRBJ2-5; D gene uncertain. The V gene's germline CDR1 is LNHNV and CDR2 YYDKDF (reference sequence). V was cut by 0 bases and J by 2 bases, with 13 bases left in between. CDR3 length equals 16 residues. The CDR3 nucleotides read TGTGCCACCAGCAGAGAGGGTGGTAACAAGCAAGAGACCCAGTACTTC. Amino acid sequence: CATSREGGNKQETQYF.

This chain uses TRBV2 with TRBJ1-1; 7 bases fit TRBD1. Germline V gene sequence: CDR1 SNHLY, CDR2 FYNNEI. With 3 bases clipped from V and 0 bases from J, the junction kept 1 base outside the gene matches. The CDR3 runs to 14 residues. CDR3 sequence (DNA): TGTGCCAGCAGTGACAGGGGGATGAACACTGAAGCTTTCTTT. Translation: CASSDRGMNTEAFF.

In its sample, this clone was seen a few times. V and J are TRBV19 and TRBJ2-7, with TRBD2 matching 7 bases. V lost 5 bases, J lost 3 bases, and 19 bases stayed unmatched. The CDR3 is made up of 18 amino acids. Germline assignment: CDR1 LNHDA and CDR2 SQIVND (reference sequence). CDR3 in amino acids: CASSPRASGDQSRYEQYF. In DNA, the CDR3 is TGTGCCAGTAGTCCCCGGGCTAGCGGAGATCAATCCCGCTACGAGCAGTACTTC.

This clone was seen just once. This chain connects TRBV5-1 to TRBJ2-5, with 13 bases lining up with TRBD2. V gave up 0 bases and J gave up 4 bases; unmatched junction bases: 9. Germline V CDR1 and CDR2: SGHRS, YFSETQ. The CDR3 is 18 amino acids. The CDR3 nucleotides are TGCGCCAGCAGCTTGGTATCACTAGCGGGAGGGCGAGGAGAGACCCAGTACTTC. It encodes CASSLVSLAGGRGETQYF.

This clone appeared a few times. This chain links TRBV10-3 with TRBJ2-3, with unresolved D. Germline CDR1 ENHRY, CDR2 SYGVKD. The CDR3 loop spans 15 amino acids. Trimming pared 6 bases from V and 1 base from J, leaving 14 bases between. Written as DNA, the CDR3 is TGTGCCATCAGGCCCGGAGACTTTGGCACAGATACGCAGTATTTT. Protein sequence: CAIRPGDFGTDTQYF.